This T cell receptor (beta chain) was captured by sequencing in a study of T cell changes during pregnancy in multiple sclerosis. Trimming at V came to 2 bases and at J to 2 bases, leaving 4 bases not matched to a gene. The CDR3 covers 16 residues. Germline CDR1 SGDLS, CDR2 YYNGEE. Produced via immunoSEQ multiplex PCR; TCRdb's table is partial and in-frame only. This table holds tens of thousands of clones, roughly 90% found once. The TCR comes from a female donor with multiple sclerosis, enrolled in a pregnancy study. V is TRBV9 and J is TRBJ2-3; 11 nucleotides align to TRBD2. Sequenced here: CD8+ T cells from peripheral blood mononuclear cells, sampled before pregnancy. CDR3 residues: CASSVSSGGTTDTQYF. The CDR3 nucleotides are TGTGCCAGCAGCGTCTCTAGCGGGGGGACCACAGATACGCAGTATTTT.